This T cell receptor (beta chain) was sequenced in a study of Graves' ophthalmopathy and Graves' hyperthyroidism. Findings of the study overall: Most clonotypes expanded in thyroid above 0.001 frequency were present in blood too.

Of note for this clonotype: Its specificity is not known.

Amplification of TCR beta CDR3 regions used RNA transcripts. The authors performed first-round RT-PCR with HTBI primers and then a second-round multiplex PCR. Using its own MiXCR run on the multiplex PCR reads, TCRdb lists one record per CDR3 protein. The sample includes about 1.1 million distinct CDR3 sequences, 35% to 40% of them seen just once. Sequenced material: peripheral blood or thyroid tissue (not recorded which). This receptor was taken from an adult man with Graves' hyperthyroidism.

CDR3 sequence: CASSPSTGDYGYTF. In DNA, the CDR3 is TGTGCCAGCAGTCCATCTACAGGGGACTATGGCTACACCTTC. The chain employs TRBV6-5 and TRBJ1-2, with 7 bases identical to TRBD1. The CDR3 length is 14 residues. Germline V gene data show CDR1 as MNHEY and CDR2 as SVGAGI. V shed 5 bases and J 3 bases; nucleotides not matched to a gene: 6.